These 17 T cell receptor beta chains originate from one sample sequenced in a study of blood T cell repertoires in COVID-19. TCRdb's copy holds only in-frame clones and misses some; the assay was immunoSEQ multiplex PCR. This table holds around 32,000 clones, 80% to 95% found once. The sequenced sample consisted of peripheral blood. The origin of the receptors is a male donor with active COVID-19.

V is TRBV7-3 and J is TRBJ1-5; TRBD1 might be the D (5 bases). The CDR3 length is 16 residues. CDR1 SGHTA and CDR2 FQGTGA come from the germline V gene. V was shortened by 4 bases and J by 4 bases, with 17 bases between the two germline ends. The CDR3 sequence: CASSSNRDSSNQPQHF. CDR3 DNA sequence: TGTGCCAGCAGCTCCAACCGGGACTCCAGTAATCAGCCCCAGCATTTT.

The chain carries TRBV14 and TRBJ2-3, with 7 positions matching TRBD2. V was pared by 4 bases and J by 1 base, with 14 bases of the junction left unmatched. CDR1 is SGHDN, CDR2 FVKESK, per germline. The CDR3 covers 18 residues. Written as DNA, the CDR3 is TGTGCCAGCAGCCCCCACCCAGCGGGGTTTTGGGGCACAGATACGCAGTATTTT. Translating gives CASSPHPAGFWGTDTQYF.

This chain joins TRBV11-2 and TRBJ2-7; 7 nucleotides agree with TRBD1. This CDR3 has 16 residues. Germline CDR1 is SGHAT and CDR2 is FQNNGV. Losses at the gene ends were 1 base for V and 4 bases for J; bases not matched to a gene: 10. The CDR3 protein is CASSLGSGRGFYEQYF. CDR3 bases: TGTGCCAGCAGCTTAGGCTCAGGCAGGGGGTTTTACGAGCAGTACTTC.

V and J are TRBV7-2 and TRBJ2-1; 14 bases are a match to TRBD2. Looked up from germline, CDR1 is SGHTA and CDR2 is FQGNSA. This CDR3 contains 17 residues. V dropped 1 base and J dropped 2; count of bases not matched to a gene: 1. The CDR3 region has the DNA TGTGCCAGCAGCTTAGGACTAGCGGGGGGGCCCTACAATGAGCAGTTCTTC. This codes for CASSLGLAGGPYNEQFF. Supplemented by reference TRBV7-2 and TRBJ2-1, the full variable domain reads GAGVSQSPSNKVTEKGKDVELRCDPISGHTALYWYRQSLGQGLEFLIYFQGNSAPDKSGLPSDRFSAERTGGSVSTLTIQRTQQEDSAVYLCASSLGLAGGPYNEQFFGPGTRLTVL.

V usage is TRBV13 and J usage is TRBJ1-2, with 7 bases identical to TRBD1. The ends lost 6 bases at V and 6 bases at J; junction bases unmatched: 10. CDR1 and CDR2 from the germline V gene are PRHDT and FYEKMQ (reference sequence). The CDR3 runs 14 residues. As DNA, the CDR3 is TGTGCCAGCAGAACCACAGGGGCCAGGGATGGCTACACCTTC. Protein sequence: CASRTTGARDGYTF.

The chain links TRBV19 to TRBJ2-2; TRBD1 agrees at 12 bases. V lost 6 bases and J lost 3; bases outside the gene matches: 5. Per the germline V gene, CDR1 is LNHDA and CDR2 is SQIVND (reference sequence). This CDR3 is built from 16 residues. This CDR3 is CASRPWDRGHTGELFF. CDR3 in DNA: TGTGCCAGTAGACCCTGGGACAGGGGGCACACCGGGGAGCTGTTTTTT. Complete variable domain (other parts from reference TRBV19 and TRBJ2-2): DGGITQSPKYLFRKEGQNVTLSCEQNLNHDAMYWYRQDPGQGLRLIYYSQIVNDFQKGDIAEGYSVSREKKESFPLTVTSAQKNPTAFYLCASRPWDRGHTGELFFGEGSRLTVL.

The rearrangement links TRBV7-2 to TRBJ2-7; a possible D gene is TRBD1 (6 bases). Trimming shortened V by 8 bases and J by 6 bases, and 17 bases separated the two germline ends. The germline gives CDR1 SGHTA, CDR2 FQGNSA. The length of the CDR3 is 13 residues. The CDR3 DNA follows: TGTGCCAGCGGAACCGACAGGTTCCGCGAGCAGTACTTC. Its translation: CASGTDRFREQYF.

The chain has TRBV3-1 (or the pseudogene TRBV3-2) and TRBJ1-6; the match to TRBD1 covers 8 bases. Germline V CDR1 and CDR2: LGHDT, YNNKEL (reference sequence). The CDR3 consists of 14 residues. J gave up 7 bases and V 3 bases, and 2 bases lay outside the gene matches. CDR3 loop: CASSQGQVNSPLHF. CDR3 bases: TGTGCCAGCAGCCAGGGACAGGTGAATTCACCCCTCCACTTT.

This chain joins TRBV6-5 and TRBJ1-2; TRBD1 matches at 7 bases. Germline-derived CDR1 and CDR2 are MNHEY and SVGAGI. The CDR3 contains 15 residues. After removal of 6 bases from V and 6 bases from J, the junction contained 13 bases not matched to a gene. The CDR3 protein is CASSGETGVGDGYTF. Here the CDR3 DNA reads TGTGCCAGCAGCGGGGAAACAGGGGTAGGGGATGGCTACACCTTC.

The chain links TRBV3-1 (or the pseudogene TRBV3-2) to TRBJ1-2; 8 bases agree with TRBD1. Germline V gives CDR1 LGHDT, CDR2 YNNKEL (reference sequence). The CDR3 is 17 amino acids. The V segment lost 4 bases and the J segment 0 bases; nucleotides outside the gene matches: 10. The CDR3 loop reads CASSPPGQGKANYGYTF. The CDR3 nucleotides are TGTGCCAGCAGCCCGCCTGGACAGGGAAAGGCTAACTATGGCTACACCTTC.

The V gene is TRBV6-5, the J gene TRBJ1-2; a possible D gene is TRBD1 (6 bases). Germline V gene data show CDR1 as MNHEY and CDR2 as SVGAGI. The CDR3 consists of 11 residues. V was pared by 6 bases and J by 8 bases, with 10 bases between. In DNA form, the CDR3 reads TGTGCCAGCAGGGGAACAGGGGGCTACACCTTC. Protein: CASRGTGGYTF.

This sequence joins TRBV3-1 (or the pseudogene TRBV3-2) and TRBJ2-7; D not resolved. Trimming cost V 0 bases and J 5 bases, with 17 bases left between them. Germline V gene sequence: CDR1 LGHDT, CDR2 YNNKEL (reference sequence). This CDR3 is 16 amino acids long. The CDR3 DNA is TGTGCCAGCAGCCAAGATGCGGTTATACCTCCCGACGAGCAGTACTTC. Translating it yields CASSQDAVIPPDEQYF.

The genes are TRBV2 and TRBJ1-2; TRBD1 agrees at 8 bases. Germline assignment: CDR1 SNHLY and CDR2 FYNNEI. This CDR3 region has 15 residues. Trimming cost V 7 bases and J 4 bases; bases outside gene matches: 11. The CDR3 coding sequence is TGTGCCAGCACCTCGCAGGGGGCCGTCCTCTATGGCTACACCTTC. As protein: CASTSQGAVLYGYTF.

This sequence joins TRBV11-3 and TRBJ1-1; TRBD1 is a possible D gene (6 bases). Germline loops: CDR1 SGHNT, CDR2 YENEEA. V was cut by 0 bases and J by 10 bases, with 15 bases left in between. The CDR3 runs to 14 residues. CDR3 sequence: CASSLEIQGTRAFF. CDR3 nucleotides: TGTGCCAGCAGCTTAGAAATACAGGGAACAAGAGCTTTCTTT.

The chain couples TRBV9 to TRBJ2-3; TRBD1 matches 7 bases. V lost 1 base and J lost 6; bases outside the gene matches: 2. Germline values: CDR1 SGDLS, CDR2 YYNGEE. This CDR3 is 13 amino acids long. The CDR3 loop is CASSVSGGDTQYF. Written as DNA, the CDR3 is TGTGCCAGCAGCGTATCAGGGGGTGATACGCAGTATTTT. The full variable domain, completed using reference TRBV9 and TRBJ2-3, is DSGVTQTPKHLITATGQRVTLRCSPRSGDLSVYWYQQSLDQGLQFLIQYYNGEERAKGNILERFSAQQFPDLHSELNLSSLELGDSALYFCASSVSGGDTQYFGPGTRLTVL.

This chain connects TRBV2 to TRBJ2-2, with D perhaps matching TRBD1 (6 bases). The CDR3 sequence is 15 residues long. Germline V lookup: CDR1 SNHLY, CDR2 FYNNEI. The germline V and J ends were trimmed by 5 bases and 6 bases, with 16 bases remaining between them. The DNA of the CDR3 is TGTGCCAGCAGTCGACAGGTGGCCGGGCCCGGGGAGCTGTTTTTT. This gives the protein CASSRQVAGPGELFF.

This chain joins TRBV29-1 and TRBJ1-3, with a tentative D call TRBD1 (6 bases). Trimming took 6 bases from V and 8 from J, leaving 14 bases between them. The CDR3 covers 12 residues. Germline CDR1 and CDR2: SQVTM and ANQGSEA. The CDR3 spells CSVEKGGDTIYF. CDR3 in DNA: TGCAGCGTCGAAAAGGGGGGGGACACCATATATTTT.